These 14 T cell receptor beta chains were sequenced from one sample in a study of shared T cell receptors in the human thymus. Method: immunoSEQ multiplex PCR; TCRdb's copy keeps in-frame clones and lacks some. The table has 640,000 or so clones, over 75% seen once. Another study also made use of these data, one on human thymus T cells.

The sample consisted of thymocytes. The receptors were gathered from a boy under two years old with a congenital heart defect.

The V gene is TRBV5-6, the J gene TRBJ1-1; D is undetermined. Trimming removed 4 bases from V and 1 base from J, with 8 bases in between. The CDR3 runs 13 residues. CDR1 and CDR2 (germline): SGHDT, YYEEEE. The CDR3 DNA sequence: TGTGCCAGCAGCCCCGGGAAGAACACTGAAGCTTTCTTT. Its translation: CASSPGKNTEAFF.

The chain couples TRBV18 to TRBJ1-1, with TRBD1 as a possible D gene (5 bases). Germline CDR1 is KGHSH and CDR2 is LQKENI. Deletions cut 4 bases from V and 1 base from J, with 16 bases between. This CDR3 is 16 amino acids long. CDR3 in DNA: TGTGCCAGCTCACTATCCGTGACAGAAAGGAACACTGAAGCTTTCTTT. Translation: CASSLSVTERNTEAFF. The full variable domain, completed using reference TRBV18 and TRBJ1-1, is NAGVMQNPRHLVRRRGQEARLRCSPMKGHSHVYWYRQLPEEGLKFMVYLQKENIIDESGMPKERFSAEFPKEGPSILRIQQVVRGDSAAYFCASSLSVTERNTEAFFGQGTRLTVV.

The genes are TRBV11-2 and TRBJ1-5; D is undetermined. The germline CDR1 and CDR2 sequences are SGHAT and FQNNGV. The CDR3 length is 14 residues. The V gene lost 2 bases and the J gene lost 6 bases, with 11 bases spanning the gap. CDR3 in amino acids: CASSLTVEGQPQHF. The CDR3 region has the DNA TGTGCCAGCAGCTTAACAGTCGAGGGTCAGCCCCAGCATTTT.

V is TRBV9 and J is TRBJ1-1, with no clear D. Germline CDR1 SGDLS, CDR2 YYNGEE. CDR3 length: 17 residues. The V end lost 0 bases, the J end lost 1 base, and 16 bases lay between the germline ends. CDR3 region: CASSVARGELSNTEAFF. The CDR3 region has the DNA TGTGCCAGCAGCGTAGCTCGGGGAGAACTCTCGAACACTGAAGCTTTCTTT.

The sample holds one count of this clone. This sequence joins TRBV27 and TRBJ2-6; weak D call: TRBD2 (6 bases). V gave up 6 bases and J gave up 0 bases, with 18 bases separating them. This CDR3 spans 18 amino acids. The germline CDR1 and CDR2 sequences are MNHEY and SMNVEV (reference sequence). The chain's CDR3 is CASSRGRGLTSGANVLTF. CDR3 coding DNA: TGTGCCAGCAGCCGGGGGAGAGGACTCACCTCTGGGGCCAACGTCCTGACTTTC.

V usage is TRBV30 and J usage is TRBJ2-7; TRBD2 aligns across 10 bases. The trim removed 4 bases at V and 3 bases at J, leaving 9 bases unmatched. The CDR3 is 15 residues long. Per the germline V gene, CDR1 is GTSNPN and CDR2 is SVGIG (reference sequence). For the CDR3, the DNA is TGTGCCTGGAAACAGGGACTAGCGACTTACTACGAGCAGTACTTC. It yields the protein CAWKQGLATYYEQYF.

This clone was seen only once. The genes are TRBV5-8 and TRBJ1-5, with 8 bases aligning to TRBD1. V gave up 1 base and J gave up 3 bases; unmatched junction bases: 6. The CDR3 is 16 residues long. Germline V gene data show CDR1 as SGHTS and CDR2 as YDEGEE. The CDR3 reads CASSLFEGQANQPQHF. The DNA for the CDR3 is TGTGCCAGCAGCTTGTTTGAGGGACAGGCCAATCAGCCCCAGCATTTT.

The rearrangement joins TRBV5-1 to TRBJ2-1; D might be TRBD1 (5 bases). The CDR3 is 15 amino acids. V shed 1 base and J shed 6 bases, with 14 bases lying between them. In germline, CDR1 is SGHRS, CDR2 YFSETQ. CDR3 loop: CASSLILSGFNEQFF. For the CDR3, the DNA is TGCGCCAGCAGCTTGATTCTTTCAGGGTTCAATGAGCAGTTCTTC. Looking up the rest from reference TRBV5-1 and TRBJ2-1 gives the full variable domain: KAGVTQTPRYLIKTRGQQVTLSCSPISGHRSVSWYQQTPGQGLQFLFEYFSETQRNKGNFPGRFSGRQFSNSRSEMNVSTLELGDSALYLCASSLILSGFNEQFFGPGTRLTVL.

In this sample, this clone turned up a few times. This chain joins TRBV6-1 and TRBJ2-7; the match to TRBD2 covers 8 bases. Trimming took 1 base from V and 3 from J; bases not matched to a gene: 5. Germline V lookup: CDR1 MNHNS, CDR2 SASEGT. CDR3 length: 15 residues. The CDR3 nucleotides read TGTGCCAGCAGTGAAGAAGGTAGCGGGAACTACGAGCAGTACTTC. Translation gives CASSEEGSGNYEQYF.

V gene TRBV7-9 combines with J gene TRBJ2-1; 11 nucleotides line up with TRBD2. Germline V gives CDR1 SEHNR, CDR2 FQNEAQ (reference sequence). V gave up 3 bases and J gave up 2 bases; unmatched junction bases: 3. The CDR3 is made up of 16 amino acids. The CDR3 DNA is TGTGCCAGCAGCTTGGTTAGCGGGGGGGCCTACAATGAGCAGTTCTTC. It codes for CASSLVSGGAYNEQFF. Full variable domain (rest looked up from reference TRBV7-9 and TRBJ2-1): DTGVSQNPRHKITKRGQNVTFRCDPISEHNRLYWYRQTLGQGPEFLTYFQNEAQLEKSRLLSDRFSAERPKGSFSTLEIQRTEQGDSAMYLCASSLVSGGAYNEQFFGPGTRLTVL.

The rearrangement joins TRBV5-5 to TRBJ1-6; D is possibly TRBD1 (5 bases). Trimming pared 7 bases from V and 4 bases from J, leaving 15 bases between. The germline CDR1 and CDR2 sequences are SGHKS and YYEKEE (reference sequence). This CDR3 is built from 15 residues. The CDR3 spells CASRDVGGYNSPLHF. CDR3 coding DNA: TGTGCCAGCCGGGACGTCGGGGGGTATAATTCACCCCTCCACTTT.

The genes are TRBV7-3 and TRBJ2-3, with TRBD2 matching 9 bases. Germline V CDR1 and CDR2: SGHTA, FQGTGA. The trim removed 6 bases at V and 3 bases at J, leaving 13 bases unmatched. CDR3 length: 17 residues. CDR3: CASRMRQAAGGTDTQYF. CDR3 in DNA: TGTGCCAGCAGAATGAGACAGGCGGCGGGGGGGACAGATACGCAGTATTTT.

The rearrangement links TRBV6-1 to TRBJ1-5, with 7 bases aligning to TRBD1. The CDR3 spans 15 residues. Germline V lookup: CDR1 MNHNS, CDR2 SASEGT. The ends lost 4 bases at V and 3 bases at J; junction bases unmatched: 6. CDR3 DNA: TGTGCCAGCAGTGGACACGACAGGGCCAATCAGCCCCAGCATTTT. Translating gives CASSGHDRANQPQHF.

This chain joins TRBV30 and TRBJ2-1; TRBD2 matches 10 bases. V lost 1 base and J lost 9; bases outside the gene matches: 9. CDR1 is GTSNPN, CDR2 SVGIG, per germline (reference sequence). The CDR3 is 15 residues long. In DNA, the CDR3 is TGTGCCTGGAGTGCTAGCGGGAGCGTTTGTGGTGAGCAGTTCTTC. Translating it yields CAWSASGSVCGEQFF.